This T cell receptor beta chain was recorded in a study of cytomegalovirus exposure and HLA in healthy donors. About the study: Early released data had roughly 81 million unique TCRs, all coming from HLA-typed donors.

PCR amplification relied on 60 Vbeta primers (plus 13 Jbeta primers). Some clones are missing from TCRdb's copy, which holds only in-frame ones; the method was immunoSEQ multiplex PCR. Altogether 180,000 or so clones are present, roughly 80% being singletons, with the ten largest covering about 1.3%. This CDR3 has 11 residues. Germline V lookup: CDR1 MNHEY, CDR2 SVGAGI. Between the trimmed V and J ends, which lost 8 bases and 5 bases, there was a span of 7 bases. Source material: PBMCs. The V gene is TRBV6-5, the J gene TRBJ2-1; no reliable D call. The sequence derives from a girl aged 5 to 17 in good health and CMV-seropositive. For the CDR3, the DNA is TGTGCCAGCCGACTTAACAATGAGCAGTTCTTC. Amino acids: CASRLNNEQFF.